These 28 T cell receptor beta chains originate from one sample sequenced in a study of blood T cell repertoires in COVID-19. Sequenced by immunoSEQ multiplex PCR; TCRdb stores in-frame clones only, minus some. The sample gives about 150,000 clones, around four fifths of which show up once; less than 3.5% is in the top ten. The material sequenced was peripheral blood. These receptors were collected from an older woman with acute or convalescent COVID-19.

The chain couples TRBV6-5 to TRBJ2-7; 7 nucleotides match TRBD1. Germline V CDR1 and CDR2: MNHEY, SVGAGI. V was clipped by 6 bases and J by 4 bases; unmatched bases: 12. The length of the CDR3 is 15 residues. The CDR3 sequence is CASSSTGTVDYEQYF. CDR3 coding DNA: TGTGCCAGCAGCAGTACCGGGACAGTAGATTACGAGCAGTACTTC.

This rearrangement joins TRBV6-4 to TRBJ2-3; D unresolved. The CDR3 contains 13 residues. Germline loops: CDR1 MRHNA, CDR2 SNTAGT. With 3 bases removed from V and 2 bases from J, the gap between germline ends came to 6 bases. DNA of the CDR3: TGTGCCAGCAGTGAAACTTTCACAGATACGCAGTATTTT. Its translation: CASSETFTDTQYF.

This chain connects TRBV30 to TRBJ2-7; D is undetermined. CDR1 and CDR2 (germline): GTSNPN, SVGIG (reference sequence). The CDR3 has 11 residues. With 5 bases removed from V and 2 bases from J, the gap between germline ends came to 7 bases. The CDR3 loop is CAWDQAYEQYF. The CDR3 nucleotides are TGTGCCTGGGACCAGGCCTACGAGCAGTACTTC.

This chain uses TRBV11-2 with TRBJ1-1, with a tentative D call TRBD1 (6 bases). From germline, CDR1 is SGHAT and CDR2 FQNNGV. Trimming pared 6 bases from V and 4 bases from J, leaving 21 bases between. The CDR3 extends over 16 amino acids. The CDR3 DNA is TGTGCCAGCAGTTTTCTGGGGGGGCAGGTGAGCACTGAAGCTTTCTTT. It is translated as CASSFLGGQVSTEAFF.

The J gene is TRBJ1-3, the V gene TRBV7-2; D gene ambiguous. From germline, CDR1 is SGHTA and CDR2 FQGNSA. V gave up 5 bases and J gave up 2 bases, with 10 bases separating them. The CDR3 runs to 14 residues. The CDR3 coding sequence is TGTGCCAGCAGCCCCGGGAGGGCTGGAAACACCATATATTTT. Translation: CASSPGRAGNTIYF.

The gene calls are TRBV27 and TRBJ1-3; a possible D gene is TRBD1 (6 bases). CDR1 and CDR2 from the germline V gene are MNHEY and SMNVEV (reference sequence). Trimming removed 3 bases at V and 7 bases at J, with 10 bases between. The CDR3 has 13 residues. The CDR3, as DNA: TGTGCCAGCAGTTTCAGGGGAGGGAACACCATATATTTT. It translates to CASSFRGGNTIYF.

This chain joins TRBV19 and TRBJ1-2, with 11 bases identical to TRBD1. The CDR3 has 16 amino acids. The germline CDR1 and CDR2 sequences are LNHDA and SQIVND (reference sequence). The trim removed 8 bases at V and 0 bases at J, leaving 8 bases unmatched. CDR3 sequence: CASQGQGARANYGYTF. CDR3 nucleotide sequence: TGTGCCAGTCAAGGACAGGGGGCGAGGGCTAACTATGGCTACACCTTC.

The chain employs TRBV6-2 or TRBV6-3 and TRBJ1-1; D might be TRBD1 (5 bases). Deletions cut 0 bases from V and 5 bases from J, with 10 bases between. Germline V gives CDR1 MNHEY, CDR2 SVGEGT. This CDR3 comprises 14 residues. The CDR3 nucleotides are TGTGCCAGCAGTTACTCGATTGGGGCAACTGAAGCTTTCTTT. Translated: CASSYSIGATEAFF.

This clone was detected only once. V and J are TRBV6-5 and TRBJ1-2; 9 positions match TRBD1. The junction had 11 bases not matched to a gene; V was cut back by 6 bases and J by 6 bases. This CDR3 contains 15 residues. The germline CDR1 and CDR2 sequences are MNHEY and SVGAGI. The CDR3 sequence is CASRGQGNALDGYTF. CDR3 DNA: TGTGCCAGCAGGGGACAGGGAAACGCGCTGGATGGCTACACCTTC.

V is TRBV19 and J is TRBJ2-2, with TRBD1 matching over 9 bases. The germline V gene encodes CDR1 LNHDA and CDR2 SQIVND (reference sequence). The V gene end was trimmed by 7 bases and the J gene end by 2 bases; junction bases not matched to a gene: 11. The CDR3 length is 17 residues. This CDR3 is CASTPMGGQGNTGELFF. The CDR3 DNA is TGTGCCAGTACACCTATGGGGGGACAGGGAAACACCGGGGAGCTGTTTTTT.

V and J are TRBV7-2 and TRBJ2-5, with TRBD2 matching over 15 bases. The germline V gene has CDR1 SGHTA and CDR2 FQGNSA. J was trimmed by 2 bases and V by 5 bases; bases with no gene match: 3. This CDR3 has 16 residues. The CDR3 DNA sequence: TGTGCCAGCAGCCAGGGACTAGCGGGGGGACAAGAGACCCAGTACTTC. Its protein is CASSQGLAGGQETQYF.

The chain carries TRBV4-2 and TRBJ2-7; D is perhaps TRBD2 (6 bases). Germline CDR1 reads LGHNA; CDR2 reads YNFKEQ. CDR3 length equals 13 residues. V was clipped by 5 bases and J by 2 bases, with 10 bases between them. The CDR3: CASSAGTAYEQYF. The CDR3, as DNA: TGTGCCAGCAGCGCTGGGACTGCCTACGAGCAGTACTTC.

In this sample, this clone turned up once. J is TRBJ2-3 and V is TRBV6-2 or TRBV6-3, with TRBD1 matching over 7 bases. Germline V CDR1 and CDR2: MNHEY, SVGEGT. After removal of 6 bases from V and 3 bases from J, the junction contained 9 bases not matched to a gene. The CDR3 sequence is 15 residues long. CDR3 bases: TGTGCCAGCAGCCGGGGACAGTTATTGACAGATACGCAGTATTTT. This codes for CASSRGQLLTDTQYF.

The V call is TRBV9, the J call TRBJ2-7, with 7 positions matching TRBD2. The germline gives CDR1 SGDLS, CDR2 YYNGEE. This CDR3 comprises 15 residues. V gave up 5 bases and J gave up 3 bases; unmatched junction bases: 11. The DNA for the CDR3 is TGTGCCAGCAGTCCCCGGGGTAGCGGGTTCTACGAGCAGTACTTC. Residues: CASSPRGSGFYEQYF.

This clone has only one observation. This chain joins TRBV2 and TRBJ2-3; TRBD2 matches 15 bases. Germline trimming cut 4 bases from V and 5 bases from J; bases unmatched to any gene: 4. The CDR3 runs 16 residues. Germline V gene data show CDR1 as SNHLY and CDR2 as FYNNEI. CDR3 protein: CASSGTSGGARDTQYF. The CDR3 region has the DNA TGTGCCAGCAGTGGGACTAGCGGGGGGGCGAGAGATACGCAGTATTTT.

The chain has TRBV6-2 or TRBV6-3 and TRBJ1-5, with 7 bases identical to TRBD1. With 4 bases clipped from V and 6 bases from J, the junction kept 15 bases outside the gene matches. The length of the CDR3 is 17 residues. The germline V gene encodes CDR1 MNHEY and CDR2 SVGEGT. The CDR3 sequence: CASSWGFNRGRGQPQHF. The CDR3 DNA sequence: TGTGCCAGCAGTTGGGGTTTCAACAGGGGAAGGGGTCAGCCCCAGCATTTT.

The chain's CDR3 is CASSQGGTGLQETQYF. CDR3 in DNA: TGTGCCAGCAGCCAAGGTGGGACAGGCCTCCAAGAGACCCAGTACTTC. The rearrangement links TRBV14 to TRBJ2-5, with 8 bases lining up with TRBD1. Germline V lookup: CDR1 SGHDN, CDR2 FVKESK. The CDR3 runs 16 residues. J gave up 1 base and V 1 base, and 5 bases lay outside the gene matches.

The chain employs TRBV6-2 or TRBV6-3 and TRBJ2-4; D is ambiguous. The CDR3 contains 12 residues. Germline-derived CDR1 and CDR2 are MNHEY and SVGEGT. V was cut by 2 bases and J by 8 bases, with 7 bases left in between. The CDR3 region has the DNA TGTGCCAGCAGTTACCCCCGGGACATTCAGTACTTC. Translation: CASSYPRDIQYF.

In this sample, this clone turned up a few times. J is TRBJ1-3 and V is TRBV2; a possible D gene is TRBD1 (6 bases). The CDR3 is made up of 16 amino acids. Germline V CDR1 and CDR2: SNHLY, FYNNEI. Trimming shortened V by 6 bases and J by 2 bases, and 17 bases separated the two germline ends. The CDR3 DNA sequence: TGTGCCAGCAGCTATAACAGGGAATTACCTGGAAACACCATATATTTT. Its protein product is CASSYNRELPGNTIYF.

The V gene is TRBV6-4, the J gene TRBJ2-5; TRBD1 matches 8 bases. This CDR3 has 20 amino acids. The germline CDR1 and CDR2 sequences are MRHNA and SNTAGT. Germline trimming cut 0 bases from V and 5 bases from J; bases unmatched to any gene: 20. CDR3: CASSDSMWGGGQGVLETQYF. DNA for the CDR3: TGTGCCAGCAGTGACTCGATGTGGGGAGGAGGACAGGGAGTTCTGGAGACCCAGTACTTC.

This chain joins TRBV15 and TRBJ2-7, with TRBD1 matching over 7 bases. Looked up from germline, CDR1 is LNHNV and CDR2 is YYDKDF (reference sequence). Unmatched junction bases numbered 14, after V lost 0 bases and J lost 9 bases. The CDR3 is 16 amino acids. The CDR3 here is CATSRDPTGTGPGQYF. The CDR3 DNA follows: TGTGCCACCAGCAGAGATCCGACAGGGACCGGTCCGGGGCAGTACTTC.

The chain has TRBV28 and TRBJ2-4; D gene unclear. The length of the CDR3 is 12 residues. Per the germline V gene, CDR1 is MDHEN and CDR2 is SYDVKM. Trimming took off 4 bases at V and 9 bases at J, with 10 bases between the two ends. The CDR3 DNA reads TGTGCCAGCAGTTCAGACTCTGGCATTCAGTACTTC. Its protein is CASSSDSGIQYF.

This chain connects TRBV5-4 to TRBJ2-1; TRBD2 aligns across 8 bases. After removal of 1 base from V and 13 bases from J, the junction contained 7 bases not matched to a gene. The germline gives CDR1 SGHNT, CDR2 YYREEE (reference sequence). CDR3 length: 13 amino acids. CDR3 nucleotides: TGTGCCAGCAGCTTGTTTGGCGGGGGGCGCCAGTTCTTC. This codes for CASSLFGGGRQFF.

The V gene is TRBV2, the J gene TRBJ2-4, with 10 bases identical to TRBD2. The CDR3 spans 16 residues. J lost 0 bases, V lost 2 bases, and 1 base had no gene match. Germline assignment: CDR1 SNHLY and CDR2 FYNNEI. In DNA, the CDR3 is TGTGCCAGCAGTGAACAGCGGGGGGGAGCCAAAAACATTCAGTACTTC. It is translated as CASSEQRGGAKNIQYF.

The V call is TRBV7-8, the J call TRBJ1-3; 9 nucleotides line up with TRBD1. Germline V CDR1 and CDR2: SGHVS, FQNEAQ. The CDR3 length is 16 residues. The junction had 9 bases not matched to a gene; V was cut back by 5 bases and J by 4 bases. For the CDR3, the DNA is TGTGCCAGCAGCCGCAACCGGGACAGGGTCGGAAACACCATATATTTT. It specifies CASSRNRDRVGNTIYF.

J is TRBJ1-4 and V is TRBV5-4; the match to TRBD1 covers 8 bases. The CDR3 runs to 15 residues. Germline-derived CDR1 and CDR2 are SGHNT and YYREEE (reference sequence). V lost 2 bases, J lost 5 bases, and 5 bases stayed unmatched. The CDR3 reads CASSFRTGQNEKLFF. In DNA form, the CDR3 reads TGTGCCAGCAGCTTTAGGACAGGGCAGAATGAAAAACTGTTTTTT.

In its sample, this clone was seen a few times. The chain links TRBV19 to TRBJ1-5; a weak D match, TRBD1 (5 bases). Per the germline V gene, CDR1 is LNHDA and CDR2 is SQIVND (reference sequence). The CDR3 loop spans 15 amino acids. Trimming pared 5 bases from V and 0 bases from J, leaving 11 bases between. CDR3 residues: CASSVHTGSNQPQHF. The CDR3 coding sequence is TGTGCCAGTAGTGTTCACACAGGTAGCAATCAGCCCCAGCATTTT.

The chain is built from TRBV7-3 and TRBJ1-5; 10 positions agree with TRBD1. The CDR3 has 15 amino acids. CDR1 and CDR2 from the germline V gene are SGHTA and FQGTGA. The J segment lost 4 bases and the V segment lost 4 bases, leaving 4 bases of the junction unmatched. The chain's CDR3 is CASSSDRGANQPQHF. For the CDR3, the DNA is TGTGCCAGCAGCTCGGACAGGGGGGCAAATCAGCCCCAGCATTTT.